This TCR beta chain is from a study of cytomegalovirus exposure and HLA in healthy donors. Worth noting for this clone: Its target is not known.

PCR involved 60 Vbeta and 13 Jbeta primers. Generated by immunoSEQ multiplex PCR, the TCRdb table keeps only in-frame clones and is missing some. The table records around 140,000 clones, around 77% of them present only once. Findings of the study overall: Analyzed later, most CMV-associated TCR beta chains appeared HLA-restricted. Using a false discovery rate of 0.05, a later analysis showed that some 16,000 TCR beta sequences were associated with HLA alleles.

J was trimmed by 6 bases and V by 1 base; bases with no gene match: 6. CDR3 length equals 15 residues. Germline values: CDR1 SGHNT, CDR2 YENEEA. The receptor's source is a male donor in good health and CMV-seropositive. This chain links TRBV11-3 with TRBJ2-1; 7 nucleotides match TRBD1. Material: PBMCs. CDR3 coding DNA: TGTGCCAGCAGCTTAGGAGGGGGCAATGGCAATGAGCAGTTCTTC. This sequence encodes CASSLGGGNGNEQFF. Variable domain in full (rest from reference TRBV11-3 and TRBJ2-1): EAGVVQSPRYKIIEKKQPVAFWCNPISGHNTLYWYLQNLGQGPELLIRYENEEAVDDSQLPKDRFSAERLKGVDSTLKIQPAELGDSAVYLCASSLGGGNGNEQFFGPGTRLTVL.